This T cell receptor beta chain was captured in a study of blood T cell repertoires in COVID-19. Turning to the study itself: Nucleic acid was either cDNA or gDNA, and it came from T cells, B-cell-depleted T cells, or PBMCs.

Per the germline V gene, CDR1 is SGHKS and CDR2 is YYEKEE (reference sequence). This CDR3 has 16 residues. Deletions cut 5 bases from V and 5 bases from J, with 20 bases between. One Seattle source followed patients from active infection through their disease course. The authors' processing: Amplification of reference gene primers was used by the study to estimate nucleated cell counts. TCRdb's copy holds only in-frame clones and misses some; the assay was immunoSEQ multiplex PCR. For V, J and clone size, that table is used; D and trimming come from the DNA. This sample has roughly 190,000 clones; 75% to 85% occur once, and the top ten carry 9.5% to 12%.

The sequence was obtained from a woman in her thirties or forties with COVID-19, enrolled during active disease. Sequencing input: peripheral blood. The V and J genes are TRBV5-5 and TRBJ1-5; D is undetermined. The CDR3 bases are TGTGCCAGCAGTTTGCTATTTGAGGGCGGGTATCAGCCCCAGCATTTT. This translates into CASSLLFEGGYQPQHF.